This record looks at one TCR beta chain sequence and its context. These data originate in a study of T cell responses to AZD1222 COVID-19 vaccine. Germline V gives CDR1 MDHEN, CDR2 SYDVKM. CDR3 size: 17 residues. Trimming at V came to 7 bases and at J to 7 bases, leaving 17 bases not matched to a gene. Measured with immunoSEQ multiplex PCR; TCRdb has only the in-frame clones, and not every one. The data hold 45,000 to 55,000 clones, with roughly four fifths observed a single time. This chain links TRBV28 with TRBJ2-1; 9 nucleotides match TRBD2. Sequences were derived from peripheral blood, sampled on day 0 of AZD1222 vaccination. This receptor was obtained from an adult in good health. The CDR3, as DNA: TGTGCCAGCACCTCCCCGATGGGAGTAGCGGGAGTAAATGAGCAGTTCTTC. Translation gives CASTSPMGVAGVNEQFF.